This entry is about one T cell receptor (beta chain). This clonotype was seen a handful of times. Its antigen remains unidentified. One base away there is no much larger clone; base qualities are not given. Amplification of TCR beta CDR3 regions was carried out from RNA transcripts. For the first round of RT-PCR on the TCR CDR3, the HTBI primer set was used together with the Qiagen OneStep RT-PCR kit. A second multiplex PCR round built the libraries, followed by size selection and purification. Libraries were sequenced paired-end with 100 bp reads on an Illumina HiSeq2000. The authors' analysis ran thus. SOAPnuke was used to process the raw data, removing reads that contained adapters or uncalled bases, had a mean Phred below 15, or lacked an exact match to the constant primer or identifier. High-quality paired reads were merged using COPE v1.2.5, and each unique nucleotide sequence was defined as a clonotype. Clonotypes were aligned to IMGT TRBV, TRBD and TRBJ reference segments using MiTCR v1.1. Only V-J combinations with frequency above 0.0001, covering 99% to 99.2% of repertoires, were analysed. The TCS score was defined as the ratio of F50 (clonal expansion) to E x V (chaos), calculated using BLOSUM62-based TCRdist between CDR3 peptides within each V-J. Welch's t-statistics and random forest reduced roughly 540 V-J features to fewer than 15, which were used in a naive Bayes classifier (R e1071). Starting from the raw public reads, TCRdb applied fastp trimming at Q25, assembled clones with MiXCR and retained in-frame beta chains. Every distinct CDR3 protein forms one entry, paired with its most common genes and DNA. TCRdb's processing, not the authors' own work, is the source of the V and J calls. This sample is represented by around 690,000 distinct CDR3 sequences; roughly 20% of them were singletons. Roughly 30% of the sample rests with the top ten.

This sample stems from a study of T cells in Graves' hyperthyroidism and ophthalmopathy (dated by TCRdb to about 2019). At the level of the whole study: Peripheral blood was collected at initial diagnosis, before any treatment. Following sampling, methimazole starting at 30 mg daily was given to hyperthyroidism patients, and high-dose intravenous methylprednisolone was given to ophthalmopathy patients. The study also compared thyroid tissue and blood T-cell repertoires from 5 to 7 Graves' hyperthyroidism patients. TCR Vbeta CDR3 sequencing of some 140 peripheral blood samples (fewer than 45 ophthalmopathy, some 75 hyperthyroidism and some 17 progressor patients) is reported in the paper. To identify distinguishing TCR V-J signatures, a discovery cohort of some 99 patients was used, comprising approximately 40 with Graves' ophthalmopathy and some 60 with stable Graves' hyperthyroidism. Prospective prediction of ophthalmopathy was tested in an independent validation cohort consisting of about 19 hyperthyroidism patients and about 17 patients who later progressed to ophthalmopathy. The roughly 94 discovery patients were randomly split 7:3 into training and test sets.

Results and caveats for the whole study, not just this receptor: No statistical method was used to fix the sample size in advance, and group allocation was not hidden from the investigators. Blood samples also contained most of the expanded thyroid clonotypes (frequency above 0.001), which suggests that blood repertoires may reflect thyroid immune responses. In cross-validation, a model built on a 13 V-J signature told ophthalmopathy apart from stable hyperthyroidism with over 85% sensitivity and around 83% specificity, and in testing the same model reached 80%/75%. In validation, the model predicted progression to ophthalmopathy a median of approximately 6.6 months before onset, with about 67% sensitivity and almost 75% specificity.

Ophthalmopathy patients had moderately to severely active disease, with a Clinical Activity Score of 3 or more, a NOSPECS grade of 4 or more, and a disease duration of less than 3 months. Any patient with an uncontrolled infection, another autoimmune disease, pregnancy or lactation was excluded. Diagnoses were established on the basis of clinical symptoms, serum thyroxine and TRAb, thyroid ultrasound, and orbital computed tomography. PBMCs were isolated from 10 ml of fresh peripheral blood by Ficoll-Paque density gradient centrifugation. Trizol reagent was used to extract total RNA, and RNA quality was then checked on an Agilent 2100 Bioanalyzer. Sequencing was performed on blood. The receptor comes from a man in his thirties or forties with Graves' ophthalmopathy.

The DNA sequence is TGTGCCAGCAGCTTTTTTTCCACTGAAGCTTTCTTT. The resulting protein is CASSFFSTEAFF. The rearrangement combines TRBV7-9 with TRBJ1-1; the D gene lacks a confident call. Deletion took 3 bases off V and 4 bases off J, with a span of 6 bases between the germline ends. For CDR1 and CDR2, the germline V gene (reference sequence) lists SEHNR and FQNEAQ. From cysteine to phenylalanine, the CDR3 is 12 amino acids long. Only the CDR3 DNA stays, 36 bases, in frame from base 1.